This TCR beta chain comes out of a study of cytomegalovirus exposure and HLA in healthy donors. Study-wide results and caveats: Both high specificity and high sensitivity reportedly marked the classifier's diagnosis of cytomegalovirus status. The authors enumerated 150 to 200 TCR beta chains as linked to cytomegalovirus.

Using immunoSEQ multiplex PCR, the repertoire was profiled, and TCRdb retains in-frame clones only, with some absent. The sample lists fewer than 200,000 clones, around 90% occurring once. Notes on this clone: Its antigen is unidentified.

V was pared by 2 bases and J by 6 bases, with 13 bases of the junction left unmatched. The CDR3 covers 17 residues. Germline-derived CDR1 and CDR2 are MNHNS and SASEGT. The sequence came from a woman aged 18 to 35 in good health and CMV-seropositive. V usage is TRBV6-1 and J usage is TRBJ2-1; 7 bases map to TRBD2. Sequenced sample: PBMCs. The CDR3 nucleotides are TGTGCCAGCAGTGAATCAAGCTACGGGGGGTTTAGCAATGAGCAGTTCTTC. Its protein product is CASSESSYGGFSNEQFF.